A selection of T cell receptor beta chains follows, all from one sample in a study of blood T cell repertoires in COVID-19. The method was immunoSEQ multiplex PCR; TCRdb's version includes in-frame clones alone and lacks a portion of them. The sample contains 180,000 or so clones, 78% of which appear only once. The specimen sequenced was peripheral blood. These receptors all stem from a woman at least 80 years old with active or convalescent COVID-19. Each CDR3 is given with its conserved first and last residue. The D gene is left open where the match is weak. Size tells how often a clone was seen (once, few, many) or the class of an expanded clone, and some rows leave it out.

TRBV6-4	13	TRBJ1-2	TRBD1	.	CASSSDRGYGYTF	TGTGCCAGCAGTTCCGACAGGGGGTATGGCTACACCTTC
TRBV6-1	16	TRBJ1-5	.	.	CASSGQVPTSNQPQHF	TGTGCCAGCAGTGGACAGGTACCCACGAGCAATCAGCCCCAGCATTTT
TRBV3-1/TRBV3-2	14	TRBJ2-7	TRBD2	.	CASSLSGGPYEQYF	TGTGCCAGCAGCCTTAGCGGGGGGCCCTACGAGCAGTACTTC
TRBV11-2	14	TRBJ1-3	.	.	CASSAGVSGNTIYF	TGTGCCAGCAGCGCAGGGGTGTCCGGAAACACCATATATTTT
TRBV7-9	12	TRBJ1-1	.	.	CASSRFTGEAFF	TGTGCCAGCAGCCGCTTTACGGGTGAAGCTTTCTTT
TRBV4-3	16	TRBJ1-4	.	.	CASSQDGELSNEKLFF	TGCGCCAGCAGCCAAGATGGAGAACTGTCAAATGAAAAACTGTTTTTT
TRBV6-2/TRBV6-3	15	TRBJ2-5	TRBD1	.	CASSRSGQGPETQYF	TGTGCCAGCAGTAGGTCGGGACAGGGCCCAGAGACCCAGTACTTC
TRBV6-5	13	TRBJ2-7	TRBD1	.	CASSPDRIHEQYF	TGTGCCAGCAGTCCGGACAGGATCCACGAGCAGTACTTC
TRBV12-3/TRBV12-4	11	TRBJ1-2	.	once	CASSLSYGYTF	TGTGCCAGCAGTTTGAGCTATGGCTACACCTTC
TRBV5-1	18	TRBJ2-2	.	.	CASSLGWLAGTNTGELFF	TGCGCCAGCAGCTTGGGGTGGTTGGCAGGAACGAACACCGGGGAGCTGTTTTTT
TRBV6-5	14	TRBJ2-1	TRBD2	.	CASSPAGGYNEQFF	TGTGCCAGCAGCCCAGCGGGGGGCTACAATGAGCAGTTCTTC
TRBV29-1	14	TRBJ1-1	.	.	CSVEDHLRGTEAFF	TGCAGCGTTGAAGATCACTTACGAGGCACTGAAGCTTTCTTT
TRBV6-5	13	TRBJ2-7	TRBD2	.	CATEGTSSYEQYF	TGTGCCACCGAGGGGACTAGCTCCTACGAGCAGTACTTC
TRBV3-1/TRBV3-2	16	TRBJ2-6	.	.	CASSRAGAAGANVLTF	TGTGCCAGCAGCCGCGCCGGAGCCGCTGGGGCCAACGTCCTGACTTTC
TRBV4-3	15	TRBJ2-5	TRBD1	.	CASSHDRGRLETQYF	TGCGCCAGCAGCCATGACAGGGGGCGATTGGAGACCCAGTACTTC
TRBV28	11	TRBJ1-1	.	.	CATRPRTEAFF	TGTGCCACCAGACCCAGGACTGAAGCTTTCTTT
TRBV20-1	15	TRBJ1-5	.	.	CSASFQGGSNQPQHF	TGCAGTGCTAGTTTTCAGGGAGGGAGCAATCAGCCCCAGCATTTT
TRBV6-5	13	TRBJ1-2	.	.	CASRANREDGYTF	TGTGCCAGCAGAGCCAACAGGGAAGATGGCTACACCTTC
TRBV5-4	15	TRBJ1-2	.	.	CASSLEYGGNYGYTF	TGTGCCAGCAGCTTGGAGTACGGCGGCAACTATGGCTACACCTTC
TRBV24-1	18	TRBJ2-1	TRBD2	few	CATSDNWGGGSSYNEQFF	TGTGCCACCAGTGATAACTGGGGCGGGGGAAGCTCCTACAATGAGCAGTTCTTC
TRBV11-2	16	TRBJ1-1	TRBD1	.	CASSLGSPGGHTEAFF	TGTGCCAGCAGCTTGGGTAGTCCAGGGGGGCACACTGAAGCTTTCTTT
TRBV23-1	15	TRBJ2-4	TRBD1	.	CASSQGQGAKNIQYF	TGCGCCAGCAGTCAAGGACAGGGGGCCAAAAACATTCAGTACTTC
TRBV3-1/TRBV3-2	14	TRBJ1-6	.	.	CASSPSQGGSPLHF	TGTGCCAGCAGCCCGTCCCAGGGTGGGTCACCCCTCCACTTT
TRBV7-9	14	TRBJ1-1	TRBD1	once	CASSLGTDWTEAFF	TGTGCCAGCAGCTTGGGGACAGATTGGACTGAAGCTTTCTTT
TRBV5-8	16	TRBJ2-7	TRBD2	.	CASSFSGASGGAGQYF	TGTGCCAGCAGCTTCTCCGGCGCTAGCGGGGGGGCAGGGCAGTACTTC
TRBV3-1/TRBV3-2	16	TRBJ1-6	TRBD1	.	CASSLKNPGGNSPLHF	TGTGCCAGCAGCCTTAAAAACCCAGGGGGGAATTCACCCCTCCACTTT
TRBV6-4	14	TRBJ2-3	TRBD1	.	CASTPDRASDTQYF	TGTGCCAGCACCCCAGACAGGGCCTCAGATACGCAGTATTTT
TRBV27	14	TRBJ2-7	TRBD1	.	CASSIQGATYEQYF	TGTGCCAGCAGTATCCAGGGGGCCACATACGAGCAGTACTTC
TRBV4-3	15	TRBJ1-1	.	once	CASSQGGLMNTEAFF	TGCGCCAGCAGCCAGGGAGGGTTAATGAACACTGAAGCTTTCTTT
TRBV5-1	15	TRBJ1-1	.	.	CASSLSDLRGTEAFF	TGCGCCAGCAGCTTGTCGGATCTTCGAGGCACTGAAGCTTTCTTT
TRBV4-1	16	TRBJ1-1	TRBD1	.	CASSQDIGQGSTEAFF	TGCGCCAGCAGCCAAGACATAGGACAGGGGAGCACTGAAGCTTTCTTT